Below are 18 T cell receptor beta chains sequenced from a single sample in a study of T cell responses to AZD1222 COVID-19 vaccine. This table comes from immunoSEQ multiplex PCR, and its TCRdb copy is limited to in-frame clones, with some not included. The table includes around 79,000 clones, around nine tenths detected once. This specimen was peripheral blood, taken on day 0 of AZD1222 vaccination. Every receptor here comes from an adult in good health.

V gene TRBV6-5 combines with J gene TRBJ2-7; tentatively, D is TRBD2 (5 bases). The CDR3 has 14 residues. V lost 0 bases and J 0 bases, leaving 6 bases between the germline ends. CDR1 MNHEY and CDR2 SVGAGI come from the germline V gene. The CDR3 sequence is CASSYSGDSYEQYF. The CDR3 DNA reads as TGTGCCAGCAGTTACTCCGGGGACTCCTACGAGCAGTACTTC.

A note on this clone: Other DNA sequences from this sample encode an identical CDR3 as well. V usage is TRBV2 and J usage is TRBJ2-1; 9 bases agree with TRBD2. Germline V gene data show CDR1 as SNHLY and CDR2 as FYNNEI. V shed 1 base, J shed 4 bases, and the junction held 5 bases outside the gene matches. This CDR3 comprises 16 residues. Written as DNA, the CDR3 is TGTGCCAGCAGTGAAGTCCGACTAGCGGTTTACAATGAGCAGTTCTTC. This gives the protein CASSEVRLAVYNEQFF.

V gene TRBV20-1 combines with J gene TRBJ2-7, with no clear D. The CDR3 has 11 amino acids. V lost 3 bases to trimming and J lost 7 bases, with 10 bases between them. CDR1 and CDR2 from the germline V gene are DFQATT and SNEGSKA (reference sequence). CDR3 in amino acids: CSASPLGEQYF. DNA of the CDR3: TGCAGTGCTAGCCCCCTCGGAGAGCAGTACTTC.

In its sample, this clone was seen once. The chain joins TRBV6-5 to TRBJ2-7; 7 bases fit TRBD1. Trimming cost V 2 bases and J 0 bases; bases outside gene matches: 7. The CDR3 sequence is 16 residues long. CDR1 and CDR2 (germline): MNHEY, SVGAGI. Here the CDR3 DNA reads TGTGCCAGCAGTTACACCCTGGACAGGAACTCCTACGAGCAGTACTTC. Amino acids: CASSYTLDRNSYEQYF.

This clone has only a few counts. The chain combines TRBV5-1 with TRBJ2-2; 8 bases match TRBD1. The germline gives CDR1 SGHRS, CDR2 YFSETQ. The CDR3 runs 15 residues. V lost 0 bases and J lost 4; bases outside the gene matches: 2. This CDR3 reads CASSLAGTGTGELFF. DNA of the CDR3: TGCGCCAGCAGCTTGGCCGGGACAGGCACCGGGGAGCTGTTTTTT. The full variable domain, with the rest looked up from reference TRBV5-1 and TRBJ2-2, is KAGVTQTPRYLIKTRGQQVTLSCSPISGHRSVSWYQQTPGQGLQFLFEYFSETQRNKGNFPGRFSGRQFSNSRSEMNVSTLELGDSALYLCASSLAGTGTGELFFGEGSRLTVL.

The rearrangement links TRBV18 to TRBJ1-1; a possible D gene is TRBD1 (6 bases). Germline assignment: CDR1 KGHSH and CDR2 LQKENI. V was clipped by 4 bases and J by 0 bases, with 9 bases between them. This CDR3 is built from 14 residues. Written as DNA, the CDR3 is TGTGCCAGCTCACTAGGACAGATGAACACTGAAGCTTTCTTT. Its protein product is CASSLGQMNTEAFF.

The CDR3 reads CASSYYPPRLLDTQYF. The CDR3 DNA follows: TGTGCCAGCAGTTACTATCCGCCCCGTCTGTTGGATACGCAGTATTTT. The chain joins TRBV6-2 or TRBV6-3 to TRBJ2-3, with D unclear. Looked up from germline, CDR1 is MNHEY and CDR2 is SVGEGT. Between the trimmed V and J ends, which lost 1 base and 6 bases, there was a span of 17 bases. CDR3 length: 16 amino acids.

The chain couples TRBV11-3 to TRBJ2-1; D tentatively fits TRBD1 or TRBD2 (6 bases each). Germline-derived CDR1 and CDR2 are SGHNT and YENEEA. Trimming left V 5 bases short and J 0 bases short, with 14 bases between. The CDR3 length is 16 residues. The CDR3 is CASSPQKGGSYNEQFF. Written as DNA, the CDR3 is TGTGCCAGCAGCCCCCAAAAGGGGGGCTCCTACAATGAGCAGTTCTTC.

This rearrangement joins TRBV12-3 or TRBV12-4 to TRBJ2-7; 10 nucleotides line up with TRBD2. This CDR3 spans 13 amino acids. The V and J ends lost 8 bases and 4 bases, in that order; junction bases with no gene match: 5. The CDR3 coding sequence is TGTGCCAGCCAAGGACTAGCGGATTACGAGCAGTACTTC. Its translation is CASQGLADYEQYF.

This rearrangement joins TRBV19 to TRBJ2-3, with TRBD2 matching 11 bases. The V and J ends lost 2 bases and 11 bases, in that order; junction bases with no gene match: 6. Germline values: CDR1 LNHDA, CDR2 SQIVND (reference sequence). The CDR3 spans 14 residues. This CDR3 reads CASSITTSGERQYF. In DNA form, the CDR3 reads TGTGCCAGTAGTATAACGACTAGCGGGGAGAGGCAGTATTTT.

The chain has TRBV6-1 and TRBJ1-2, with D unclear. Per germline, CDR1 MNHNS and CDR2 SASEGT. The CDR3 sequence is 15 residues long. The V end lost 3 bases, the J end lost 1 base, and 12 bases lay between the germline ends. The CDR3 loop reads CASSDEGWGNYGYTF. The DNA of the CDR3 is TGTGCCAGCAGTGACGAGGGTTGGGGTAACTATGGCTACACCTTC.

This rearrangement joins TRBV28 to TRBJ2-6; the match to TRBD1 covers 7 bases. The CDR3 extends over 17 amino acids. In germline, CDR1 is MDHEN, CDR2 SYDVKM. V lost 5 bases and J lost 0; bases outside the gene matches: 7. The CDR3: CASSRTGLISGANVLTF. The CDR3 region has the DNA TGTGCCAGCAGTCGGACAGGACTGATCTCTGGGGCCAACGTCCTGACTTTC.

The chain uses TRBV27 and TRBJ1-5; 7 nucleotides line up with TRBD1. Trimming removed 0 bases from V and 2 bases from J; junction bases left unmatched: 1. Germline loops: CDR1 MNHEY, CDR2 SMNVEV (reference sequence). This CDR3 spans 15 amino acids. The CDR3 here is CASSLSTGRNQPQHF. The CDR3 DNA reads TGTGCCAGCAGTTTATCGACAGGGCGCAATCAGCCCCAGCATTTT.

The sample holds one count of this clone. The chain uses TRBV15 and TRBJ2-7; possibly TRBD2 for D (5 bases). V shed 1 base and J shed 5 bases, with 15 bases lying between them. Germline V lookup: CDR1 LNHNV, CDR2 YYDKDF (reference sequence). The CDR3 loop spans 15 amino acids. The CDR3 sequence is CATSRAHLGGNEQYF. The CDR3 DNA sequence: TGTGCCACCAGCAGAGCCCATCTAGGAGGTAACGAGCAGTACTTC.

The V gene is TRBV4-1, the J gene TRBJ1-4, with D tentatively TRBD1 (5 bases). CDR3 length: 17 residues. The germline V and J ends were trimmed by 2 bases and 7 bases, with 20 bases remaining between them. The germline V gene has CDR1 MGHRA and CDR2 YSYEKL. This chain's CDR3 is CASSQWSHGDASEKLFF. The DNA of the CDR3 is TGCGCCAGCAGCCAATGGAGTCACGGGGACGCCAGTGAAAAACTGTTTTTT.

The chain couples TRBV6-6 to TRBJ1-6; 8 bases fit TRBD1. J gave up 8 bases and V 7 bases, and 7 bases lay outside the gene matches. Germline assignment: CDR1 MNHNY and CDR2 SVGAGI (reference sequence). The CDR3 spans 14 residues. The CDR3 DNA is TGTGCCAGCACTACCGGGACAGGCTATTCACCCCTCCACTTT. This encodes CASTTGTGYSPLHF.

The chain couples TRBV7-2 to TRBJ1-4; D perhaps matches TRBD1 (5 bases). V was pared by 5 bases and J by 7 bases, with 14 bases between. Germline values: CDR1 SGHTA, CDR2 FQGNSA. This CDR3 region has 14 residues. CDR3 sequence reads: CASSLGGFAEKLFF. In nucleotides, the CDR3 is TGTGCCAGCAGCCTTGGGGGGTTTGCTGAAAAACTGTTTTTT. Using reference TRBV7-2 and TRBJ1-4 for the parts outside the CDR3, the full variable domain is GAGVSQSPSNKVTEKGKDVELRCDPISGHTALYWYRQSLGQGLEFLIYFQGNSAPDKSGLPSDRFSAERTGGSVSTLTIQRTQQEDSAVYLCASSLGGFAEKLFFGSGTQLSVL.

The count of this clone is one. CDR3 residues: CSVEDLGTLEETQYF. In DNA form, the CDR3 reads TGCAGCGTTGAAGATCTTGGGACACTAGAAGAGACCCAGTACTTC. The chain carries TRBV29-1 and TRBJ2-5, with D perhaps TRBD1 (6 bases). The CDR3 contains 15 residues. Trimming took off 0 bases at V and 3 bases at J, with 14 bases between the two ends. Germline V gene sequence: CDR1 SQVTM, CDR2 ANQGSEA.